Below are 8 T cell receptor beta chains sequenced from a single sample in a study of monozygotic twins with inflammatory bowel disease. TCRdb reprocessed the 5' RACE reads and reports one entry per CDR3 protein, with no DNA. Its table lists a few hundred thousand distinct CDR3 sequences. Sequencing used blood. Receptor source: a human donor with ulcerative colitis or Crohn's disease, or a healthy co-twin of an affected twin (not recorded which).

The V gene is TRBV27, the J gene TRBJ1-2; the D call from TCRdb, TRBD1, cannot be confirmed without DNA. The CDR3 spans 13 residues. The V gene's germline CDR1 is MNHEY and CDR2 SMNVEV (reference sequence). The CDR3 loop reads CASNPFNRRPSTF.

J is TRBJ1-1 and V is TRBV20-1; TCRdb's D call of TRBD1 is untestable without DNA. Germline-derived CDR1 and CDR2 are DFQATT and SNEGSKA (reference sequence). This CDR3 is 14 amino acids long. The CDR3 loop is CSAKKTGSRTEAFF.

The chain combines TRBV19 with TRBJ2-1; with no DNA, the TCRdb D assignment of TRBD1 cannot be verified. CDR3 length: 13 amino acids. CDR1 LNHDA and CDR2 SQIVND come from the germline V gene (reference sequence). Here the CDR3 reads CASSGPGNNEQFF.

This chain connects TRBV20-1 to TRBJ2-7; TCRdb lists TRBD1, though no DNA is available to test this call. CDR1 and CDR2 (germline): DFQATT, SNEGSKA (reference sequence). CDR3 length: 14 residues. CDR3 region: CSARRGDRESAQYF.

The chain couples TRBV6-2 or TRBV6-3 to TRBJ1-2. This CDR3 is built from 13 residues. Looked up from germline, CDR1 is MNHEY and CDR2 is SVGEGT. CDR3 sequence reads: CASRGGGDYGYTF.

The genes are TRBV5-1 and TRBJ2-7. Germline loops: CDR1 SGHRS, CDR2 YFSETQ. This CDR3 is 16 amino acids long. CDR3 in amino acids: CASSLGANILSYEQYF.

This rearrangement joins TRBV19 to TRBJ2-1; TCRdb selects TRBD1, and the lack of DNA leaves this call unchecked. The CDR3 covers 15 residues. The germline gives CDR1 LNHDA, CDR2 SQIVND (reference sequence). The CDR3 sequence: CASSGRGQGANEQFF. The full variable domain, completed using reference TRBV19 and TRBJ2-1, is DGGITQSPKYLFRKEGQNVTLSCEQNLNHDAMYWYRQDPGQGLRLIYYSQIVNDFQKGDIAEGYSVSREKKESFPLTVTSAQKNPTAFYLCASSGRGQGANEQFFGPGTRLTVL.

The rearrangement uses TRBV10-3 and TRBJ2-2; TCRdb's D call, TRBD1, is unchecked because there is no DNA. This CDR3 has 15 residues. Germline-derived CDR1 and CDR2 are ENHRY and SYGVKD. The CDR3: CAISPGQSYTGELFF.